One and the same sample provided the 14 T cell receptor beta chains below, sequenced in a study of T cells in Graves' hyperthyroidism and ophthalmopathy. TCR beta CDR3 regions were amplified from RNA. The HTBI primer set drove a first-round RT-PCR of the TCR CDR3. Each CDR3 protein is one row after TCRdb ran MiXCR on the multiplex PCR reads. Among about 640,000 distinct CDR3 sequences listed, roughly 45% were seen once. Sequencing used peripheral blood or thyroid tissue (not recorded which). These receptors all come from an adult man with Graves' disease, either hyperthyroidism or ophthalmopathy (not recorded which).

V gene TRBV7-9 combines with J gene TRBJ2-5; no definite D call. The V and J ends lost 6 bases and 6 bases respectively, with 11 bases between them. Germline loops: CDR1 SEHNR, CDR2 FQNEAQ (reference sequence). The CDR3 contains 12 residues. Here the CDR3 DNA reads TGTGCCAGCAGTCGAACGACGAAGACCCAGTACTTC. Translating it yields CASSRTTKTQYF.

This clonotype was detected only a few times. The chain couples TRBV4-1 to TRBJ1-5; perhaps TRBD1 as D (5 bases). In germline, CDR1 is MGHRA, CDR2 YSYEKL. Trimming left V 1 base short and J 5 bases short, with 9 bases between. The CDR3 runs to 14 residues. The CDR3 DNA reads TGCGCCAGCAGCCAAGCCCGGGGGGATCAGCCCCAGCATTTT. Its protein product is CASSQARGDQPQHF.

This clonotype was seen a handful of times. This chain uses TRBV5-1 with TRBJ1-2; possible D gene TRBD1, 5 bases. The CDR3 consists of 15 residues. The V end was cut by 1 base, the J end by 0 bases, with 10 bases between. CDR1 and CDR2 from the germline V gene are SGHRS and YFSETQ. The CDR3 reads CASSLSQGSNYGYTF. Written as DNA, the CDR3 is TGCGCCAGCAGCTTGAGTCAGGGTTCTAACTATGGCTACACCTTC.

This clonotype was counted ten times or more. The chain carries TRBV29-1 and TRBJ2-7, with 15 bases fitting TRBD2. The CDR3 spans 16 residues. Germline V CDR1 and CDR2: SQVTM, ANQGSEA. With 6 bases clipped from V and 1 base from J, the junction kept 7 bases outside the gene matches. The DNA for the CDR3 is TGCAGCGTATCTCGGGGACTAGCGGGAGGTTCCTACGAGCAGTACTTC. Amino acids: CSVSRGLAGGSYEQYF.

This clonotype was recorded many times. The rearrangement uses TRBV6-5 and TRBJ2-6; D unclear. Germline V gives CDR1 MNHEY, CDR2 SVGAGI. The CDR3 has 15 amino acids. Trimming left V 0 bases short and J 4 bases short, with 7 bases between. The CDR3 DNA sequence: TGTGCCAGCAGTTACTCTGGTGCGGGGGCCAACGTCCTGACTTTC. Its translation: CASSYSGAGANVLTF.

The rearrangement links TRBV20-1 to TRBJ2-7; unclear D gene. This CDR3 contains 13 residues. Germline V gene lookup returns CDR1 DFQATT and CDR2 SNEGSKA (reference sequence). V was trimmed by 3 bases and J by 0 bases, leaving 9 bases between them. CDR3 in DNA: TGCAGTGCTAGTCCCCAGGCCTCCTACGAGCAGTACTTC. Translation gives CSASPQASYEQYF.

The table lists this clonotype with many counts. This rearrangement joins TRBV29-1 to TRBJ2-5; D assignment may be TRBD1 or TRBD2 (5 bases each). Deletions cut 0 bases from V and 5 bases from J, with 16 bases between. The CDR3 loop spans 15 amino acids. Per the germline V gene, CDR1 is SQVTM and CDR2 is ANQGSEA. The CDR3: CSVEEAGQSGETQYF. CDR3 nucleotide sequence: TGCAGCGTTGAAGAGGCAGGGCAATCGGGGGAGACCCAGTACTTC.

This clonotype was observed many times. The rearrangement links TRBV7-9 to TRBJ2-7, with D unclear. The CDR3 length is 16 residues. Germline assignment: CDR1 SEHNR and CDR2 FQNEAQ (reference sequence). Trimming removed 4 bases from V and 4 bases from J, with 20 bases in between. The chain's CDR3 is CASSSRAGSDPYEQYF. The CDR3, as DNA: TGTGCCAGCAGCTCCCGCGCCGGCAGCGACCCTTACGAGCAGTACTTC.

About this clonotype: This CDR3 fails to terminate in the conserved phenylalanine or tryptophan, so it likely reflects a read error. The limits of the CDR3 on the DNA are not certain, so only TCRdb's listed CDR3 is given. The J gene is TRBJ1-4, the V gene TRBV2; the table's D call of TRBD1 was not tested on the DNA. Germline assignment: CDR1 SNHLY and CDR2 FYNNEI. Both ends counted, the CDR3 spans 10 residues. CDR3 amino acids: CASSVETGDH.

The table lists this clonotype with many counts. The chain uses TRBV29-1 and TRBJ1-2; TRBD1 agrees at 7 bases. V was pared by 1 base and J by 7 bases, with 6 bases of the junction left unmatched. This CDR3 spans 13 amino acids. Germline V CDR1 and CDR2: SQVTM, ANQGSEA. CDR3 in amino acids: CSVEGGQGVGYTF. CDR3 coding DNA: TGCAGCGTTGAAGGCGGCCAGGGGGTTGGCTACACCTTC.

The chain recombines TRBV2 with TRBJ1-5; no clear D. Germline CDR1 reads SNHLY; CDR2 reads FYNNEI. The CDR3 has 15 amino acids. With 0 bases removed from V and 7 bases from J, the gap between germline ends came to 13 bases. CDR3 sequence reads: CASSEAAGGGQPQHF. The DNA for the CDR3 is TGTGCCAGCAGTGAAGCGGCAGGAGGCGGCCAGCCCCAGCATTTT.

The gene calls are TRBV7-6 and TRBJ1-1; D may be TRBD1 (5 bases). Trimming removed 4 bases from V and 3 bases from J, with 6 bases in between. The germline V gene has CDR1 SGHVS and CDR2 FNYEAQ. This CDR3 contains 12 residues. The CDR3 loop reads CASSSGHTEAFF. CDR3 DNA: TGTGCCAGCAGCTCAGGGCACACTGAAGCTTTCTTT.

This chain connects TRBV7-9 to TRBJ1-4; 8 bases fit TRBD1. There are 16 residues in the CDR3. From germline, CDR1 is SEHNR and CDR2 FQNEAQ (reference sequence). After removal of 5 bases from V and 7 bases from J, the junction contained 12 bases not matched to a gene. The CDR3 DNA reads TGTGCCAGCAGCATCAGGGGGCCAGGGGTGTCTGAAAAACTGTTTTTT. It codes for CASSIRGPGVSEKLFF.

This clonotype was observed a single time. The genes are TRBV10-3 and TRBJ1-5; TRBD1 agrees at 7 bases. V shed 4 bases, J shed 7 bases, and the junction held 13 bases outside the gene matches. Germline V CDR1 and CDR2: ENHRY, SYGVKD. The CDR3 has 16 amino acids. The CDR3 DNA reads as TGTGCCATCAGTGCTACCCCGACAGGGTTGGGGCAGCCCCAGCATTTT. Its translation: CAISATPTGLGQPQHF.